A selection of T cell receptor beta chains follows, all from one sample in a study of identical twins. TCRdb re-called the 5' RACE reads through MiXCR, storing one row per CDR3 protein. The table includes 450,000 to 500,000 distinct CDR3 sequences, around 15% detected once. Separately, the same data were catalogued under a study of yellow fever vaccine responses in identical twins.

What was sequenced was CD4+ T cells sorted from blood. The receptors were sampled from a woman aged 18-29 years in good health. Each CDR3 is given with its conserved first and last residue. A D gene is named only where the DNA matches it firmly. Clone size, where shown, is once, few, many, or a class for clones that have expanded.

D gene	clone size	V gene	J gene	CDR3 protein	CDR3 DNA
.	few	TRBV6-2/TRBV6-3	TRBJ2-1	CASRRLVASSYNEQFF	TGTGCCAGCAGAAGACTAGTGGCGAGCTCCTACAATGAGCAGTTCTTC
TRBD2	few	TRBV11-2	TRBJ2-1	CASSLVWTSGDNEQFF	TGTGCCAGCAGCTTAGTTTGGACTAGCGGGGACAATGAGCAGTTCTTC
.	many	TRBV20-1	TRBJ1-2	CSASTSRILGSGYTF	TGCAGTGCTAGCACGAGCAGGATTTTGGGGAGTGGCTACACCTTC
.	few	TRBV6-1	TRBJ2-1	CASSLTVEGRSSYNEQFF	TGTGCCAGCAGTCTGACAGTCGAGGGCCGGTCGTCCTACAATGAGCAGTTCTTC
.	few	TRBV7-2	TRBJ2-7	CASTTLAAGKREQYF	TGTGCCAGCACCACCCTCGCCGCGGGGAAACGCGAGCAGTACTTC
.	few	TRBV28	TRBJ2-7	CASSPMVQGTPWGQYF	TGTGCCAGCAGCCCCATGGTCCAGGGCACCCCATGGGGGCAGTACTTC
.	many	TRBV12-3/TRBV12-4	TRBJ2-1	CASSLFSGTEQFF	TGTGCCAGCAGTTTATTTTCAGGGACTGAGCAGTTCTTC
TRBD2	.	TRBV7-9	TRBJ2-5	CASSSWSGGRSKETQYF	TGTGCCAGCAGCTCGTGGAGTGGCGGGAGAAGTAAGGAGACCCAGTACTTC
.	many	TRBV5-1	TRBJ1-1	CASSVGRHTEAFF	TGCGCCAGCAGCGTGGGACGGCACACTGAAGCTTTCTTT
.	.	TRBV5-1	TRBJ2-3	CASSLSLLRGPAFTDTQYF	TGCGCCAGCAGCTTGTCCCTATTGCGGGGGCCCGCCTTCACAGATACGCAGTATTTT
.	.	TRBV7-6	TRBJ2-7	CASSPLGENEQYF	TGTGCCAGCAGCCCCCTGGGCGAGAACGAGCAGTACTTC
TRBD1	.	TRBV11-2	TRBJ2-1	CASSPGQLKDHSYNEQFF	TGTGCCAGCAGCCCGGGACAGTTAAAAGACCACTCCTACAATGAGCAGTTCTTC
.	.	TRBV12-3/TRBV12-4	TRBJ2-1	CASSFFPRGVNEQFF	TGTGCCAGCAGTTTCTTTCCGAGGGGTGTGAATGAGCAGTTCTTC
.	few	TRBV3-1	TRBJ1-1	CASTKAGAEAFF	TGTGCCAGCACCAAAGCGGGGGCTGAAGCTTTCTTT
TRBD1	many	TRBV12-3/TRBV12-4	TRBJ1-1	CASSSGQGFGVNTEAFF	TGTGCCAGCAGTTCGGGACAGGGCTTTGGGGTGAACACTGAAGCTTTCTTT
.	few	TRBV4-2	TRBJ1-1	CASSQEGQGPTEAFF	TGTGCCAGCAGCCAAGAAGGTCAGGGGCCCACTGAAGCTTTCTTT
.	many	TRBV12-3/TRBV12-4	TRBJ2-1	CASSSAYNEQFF	TGTGCCAGCAGTTCAGCGTACAATGAGCAGTTCTTC
TRBD2	.	TRBV6-2/TRBV6-3	TRBJ2-7	CASSYREGPYEQYF	TGTGCCAGCAGTTACAGGGAGGGTCCCTACGAGCAGTACTTC
.	.	TRBV27	TRBJ2-6	CASSLFRAGANVLTF	TGTGCCAGCAGTTTATTCAGGGCTGGGGCCAACGTCCTGACTTTC
TRBD2	.	TRBV4-1	TRBJ2-5	CASSGDGRQETQYF	TGCGCCAGCAGCGGGGACGGGAGGCAAGAGACCCAGTACTTC
.	many	TRBV28	TRBJ1-5	CASSLTPTWGSKNQPQHF	TGTGCCAGCAGTTTAACCCCGACGTGGGGGTCCAAAAATCAGCCCCAGCATTTT
TRBD1	many	TRBV7-6	TRBJ2-1	CASSWDSYNEQFF	TGTGCCAGCAGCTGGGACAGCTACAATGAGCAGTTCTTC
TRBD2	few	TRBV7-2	TRBJ2-5	CASSLAREMLAQYF	TGTGCCAGCAGCTTAGCGCGGGAGATGTTGGCCCAGTACTTC
.	many	TRBV20-1	TRBJ2-7	CSASYGAGVAYEQYF	TGCAGTGCTAGTTATGGGGCAGGGGTTGCCTACGAGCAGTACTTC
.	.	TRBV25-1	TRBJ1-4	CASSVGKAAKGEKLFF	TGTGCCAGCAGTGTGGGTAAGGCGGCAAAAGGAGAAAAACTGTTTTTT
.	.	TRBV6-5	TRBJ1-2	CAAREDLNGYTF	TGTGCCGCGCGAGAAGATTTGAATGGCTACACCTTC
.	.	TRBV28	TRBJ1-6	CASSFPYNSPLHF	TGTGCCAGCAGTTTTCCCTATAATTCACCCCTCCACTTT
.	.	TRBV5-1	TRBJ1-5	CASSLDGAGQPQHF	TGCGCCAGCAGCTTGGATGGGGCGGGTCAGCCCCAGCATTTT
TRBD2	many	TRBV29-1	TRBJ2-1	CSVDPSGGIYNEQFF	TGCAGCGTTGACCCCAGCGGGGGGATCTACAATGAGCAGTTCTTC
.	.	TRBV11-2	TRBJ1-2	CASSLGGQLYGYTF	TGTGCCAGCAGCTTAGGGGGCCAGCTCTATGGCTACACCTTC
TRBD1	.	TRBV11-2	TRBJ2-2	CASSLWGQGHTGELFF	TGTGCCAGCAGCCTGTGGGGACAGGGCCACACCGGGGAGCTGTTTTTT
.	few	TRBV6-6	TRBJ2-5	CAAHGGSGETQYF	TGTGCCGCGCACGGCGGTAGCGGAGAGACCCAGTACTTC
TRBD1	.	TRBV4-1	TRBJ1-2	CASSQEGQFYGYTF	TGCGCCAGCAGCCAAGAGGGACAGTTCTATGGCTACACCTTC
.	.	TRBV5-4	TRBJ2-7	CASSLGITGSYEQYF	TGTGCCAGCAGCTTGGGTATAACGGGATCCTACGAGCAGTACTTC
TRBD2	.	TRBV6-5	TRBJ2-1	CASSYSRTSSNEQFF	TGTGCCAGCAGTTACTCTCGGACTAGCTCCAATGAGCAGTTCTTC
TRBD1	.	TRBV29-1	TRBJ2-3	CSVEGRQGGTDTQYF	TGCAGCGTTGAGGGGAGACAGGGCGGCACAGATACGCAGTATTTT
.	few	TRBV5-1	TRBJ2-2	CASSWTASVNTGELFF	TGCGCCAGCAGCTGGACGGCTAGCGTGAACACCGGGGAGCTGTTTTTT
.	.	TRBV3-1	TRBJ1-1	CASSQLRNTEAFF	TGTGCCAGCAGCCAATTGAGGAACACTGAAGCTTTCTTT